One sample yielded the 20 T cell receptor beta chains listed below, sequenced in a study of T cell responses to AZD1222 COVID-19 vaccine. Assay: immunoSEQ multiplex PCR; the TCRdb copy retains only in-frame clones and omits some. The sample consists of about 180,000 clones, roughly nine tenths of them appearing once. Sequences were derived from peripheral blood, sampled on day 0 of AZD1222 vaccination. The source of these receptors is an adult in good health.

The rearrangement joins TRBV19 to TRBJ2-4, with TRBD2 matching 7 bases. The germline gives CDR1 LNHDA, CDR2 SQIVND (reference sequence). The CDR3 extends over 15 amino acids. Germline trimming cut 5 bases from V and 5 bases from J; bases unmatched to any gene: 9. The CDR3 DNA is TGTGCCAGTAGTCAGAAAACGGGACTACAAAACATTCAGTACTTC. It yields the protein CASSQKTGLQNIQYF.

Regarding this clone: The sample holds other DNA sequences that translate to the same CDR3. This chain uses TRBV3-1 (or the pseudogene TRBV3-2) with TRBJ2-3; D not certain. CDR1 and CDR2 (germline): LGHDT, YNNKEL (reference sequence). This CDR3 contains 14 residues. V was cut by 3 bases and J by 1 base, with 8 bases left in between. The DNA for the CDR3 is TGTGCCAGCAGCCACAGAACCGGCACAGATACGCAGTATTTT. It specifies CASSHRTGTDTQYF.

J is TRBJ2-2 and V is TRBV29-1; D call uncertain. The germline V gene has CDR1 SQVTM and CDR2 ANQGSEA. This CDR3 has 14 residues. V shed 4 bases and J shed 2 bases, with 11 bases lying between them. CDR3 amino acids: CSVAGVANTGELFF. The CDR3 region has the DNA TGCAGCGTTGCGGGTGTCGCTAACACCGGGGAGCTGTTTTTT.

This clone was found a few times. J is TRBJ2-7 and V is TRBV7-8; the D is unclear. Trimming removed 1 base at V and 2 bases at J, with 6 bases between. CDR1 and CDR2 (germline): SGHVS, FQNEAQ. The CDR3 runs to 13 residues. The CDR3 nucleotides are TGTGCCAGCAGCTTAGGGGCAACCTACGAGCAGTACGTC. This encodes CASSLGATYEQYV.

The chain recombines TRBV9 with TRBJ2-2, with D hard to call. Germline lookup yields CDR1 SGDLS and CDR2 YYNGEE. The CDR3 runs 15 residues. V lost 3 bases and J lost 8, with 17 bases in between. The CDR3 sequence: CASSANWPTLGELFF. The CDR3 DNA follows: TGTGCCAGCAGCGCGAACTGGCCCACCTTAGGGGAGCTGTTTTTT.

This clone has a handful of counts. The V gene is TRBV12-3 or TRBV12-4, the J gene TRBJ1-1, with D uncertain. The CDR3 has 13 amino acids. Trimming shortened V by 3 bases and J by 1 base, and 6 bases separated the two germline ends. The chain's CDR3 is CASSFHRNTEAFF. Here the CDR3 DNA reads TGTGCCAGCAGTTTCCACAGGAACACTGAAGCTTTCTTT.

This chain connects TRBV7-9 to TRBJ2-5; 8 positions agree with TRBD2. The CDR3 loop spans 13 amino acids. Germline CDR1 reads SEHNR; CDR2 reads FQNEAQ (reference sequence). The V and J ends lost 5 bases and 4 bases, in that order; junction bases with no gene match: 3. The CDR3 loop is CASSLGLAETQYF. DNA for the CDR3: TGTGCCAGCAGCCTTGGACTAGCAGAGACCCAGTACTTC.

The chain carries TRBV7-2 and TRBJ2-3, with unresolved D. V was pared by 2 bases and J by 0 bases, with 6 bases between. The length of the CDR3 is 14 residues. Per the germline V gene, CDR1 is SGHTA and CDR2 is FQGNSA. This chain's CDR3 is CASSLSSSTDTQYF. DNA for the CDR3: TGTGCCAGCAGCTTAAGCTCTAGCACAGATACGCAGTATTTT.

This clone was seen only once. The CDR3 nucleotides read TGTGCCAGCAGCCAAGTTTCTGGGGGCACCCAGCCCCAGCATTTT. Encoded protein: CASSQVSGGTQPQHF. The chain couples TRBV4-2 to TRBJ1-5, with D possibly TRBD1 on 6 matching bases. This CDR3 comprises 15 residues. From germline, CDR1 is LGHNA and CDR2 YNFKEQ. The V end was cut by 1 base, the J end by 7 bases, with 14 bases between.

The chain couples TRBV27 to TRBJ2-1, with 10 positions matching TRBD2. There are 15 residues in the CDR3. V lost 7 bases, J lost 3 bases, and 6 bases stayed unmatched. CDR1 is MNHEY and CDR2 is SMNVEV in the germline V gene (reference sequence). The CDR3 nucleotides are TGTGCCAGCATTTCCACTAGCGGGGTCTACAATGAGCAGTTCTTC. Amino acid sequence: CASISTSGVYNEQFF.

DNA of the CDR3: TGTGCCATCAGTCCCTTCTCGCGGGGGGATGAGCAGTTCTTC. Amino acids: CAISPFSRGDEQFF. The chain carries TRBV10-3 and TRBJ2-1, with TRBD2 identical over 8 bases. The CDR3 extends over 14 amino acids. J gave up 8 bases and V 5 bases, and 8 bases lay outside the gene matches. The germline gives CDR1 ENHRY, CDR2 SYGVKD.

The chain joins TRBV10-2 to TRBJ1-3; the D is unclear. The germline gives CDR1 WSHSY, CDR2 SAAADI. This CDR3 is built from 12 residues. Trimming pared 4 bases from V and 3 bases from J, leaving 4 bases between. This chain's CDR3 is CASSVSGNTIYF. The CDR3 nucleotides read TGCGCCAGCAGTGTCAGTGGAAACACCATATATTTT.

This chain links TRBV5-1 with TRBJ1-1; D possibly corresponds to TRBD1 (5 bases). The CDR3 sequence is 13 residues long. The ends were cut back, 5 bases at V and 3 bases at J, with 11 bases in the middle. Germline V lookup: CDR1 SGHRS, CDR2 YFSETQ. The CDR3 coding sequence is TGCGCCAGCAGGGGACTCCCGGACACTGAAGCTTTCTTT. Amino acids: CASRGLPDTEAFF.

The chain has TRBV11-2 and TRBJ2-3; D unresolved. The CDR3 has 14 amino acids. CDR1 SGHAT and CDR2 FQNNGV come from the germline V gene. The V and J ends lost 5 bases and 2 bases respectively, with 11 bases between them. The CDR3 DNA reads as TGTGCCAGCAGCATCCTAGTGGACACAGATACGCAGTATTTT. Protein sequence: CASSILVDTDTQYF.

J is TRBJ1-3 and V is TRBV6-5, with 9 nucleotides matching TRBD1. With 7 bases clipped from V and 2 bases from J, the junction kept 6 bases outside the gene matches. The CDR3 consists of 15 residues. The V gene's germline CDR1 is MNHEY and CDR2 SVGAGI. CDR3 nucleotides: TGTGCCAGCACCGCTGGGACAGGGCCTGGAAACACCATATATTTT. Translated: CASTAGTGPGNTIYF.

The chain carries TRBV28 and TRBJ2-7; 7 positions agree with TRBD1. Germline CDR1 reads MDHEN; CDR2 reads SYDVKM. After removal of 9 bases from V and 2 bases from J, the junction contained 7 bases not matched to a gene. The CDR3 spans 13 residues. CDR3 in amino acids: CASEGASAYEQYF. CDR3 in DNA: TGTGCCAGTGAGGGGGCAAGCGCCTACGAGCAGTACTTC.

The CDR3: CASSIGTLSEKLFF. The CDR3 DNA sequence: TGTGCCAGCAGTATCGGGACCCTCTCTGAAAAACTGTTTTTT. The J gene is TRBJ1-4, the V gene TRBV28; the D gene is possibly TRBD1 (5 bases). V gave up 5 bases and J gave up 7 bases, with 14 bases separating them. The CDR3 spans 14 residues. The germline CDR1 and CDR2 sequences are MDHEN and SYDVKM. Full variable domain (missing parts from reference TRBV28 and TRBJ1-4): DVKVTQSSRYLVKRTGEKVFLECVQDMDHENMFWYRQDPGLGLRLIYFSYDVKMKEKGDIPEGYSVSREKKERFSLILESASTNQTSMYLCASSIGTLSEKLFFGSGTQLSVL.

This sequence joins TRBV6-5 and TRBJ2-7; 8 nucleotides align to TRBD1. CDR3 length equals 15 residues. Germline trimming cut 6 bases from V and 5 bases from J; bases unmatched to any gene: 12. Germline-derived CDR1 and CDR2 are MNHEY and SVGAGI. CDR3 residues: CASSTGTGGPNEQYV. The CDR3 nucleotides read TGTGCCAGCAGCACCGGGACAGGAGGGCCCAACGAGCAGTACGTC.

V is TRBV27 and J is TRBJ1-5; possible D gene TRBD1, 6 bases. Germline V gives CDR1 MNHEY, CDR2 SMNVEV (reference sequence). V dropped 3 bases and J dropped 4 bases, with 10 bases sitting between them. The length of the CDR3 is 14 residues. This chain's CDR3 is CASSFSQGNQPQHF. The CDR3 nucleotides read TGTGCCAGCAGTTTCTCCCAGGGGAATCAGCCCCAGCATTTT.

This rearrangement joins TRBV18 to TRBJ1-1; the D is unclear. The V gene lost 2 bases and the J gene lost 0 bases, with 7 bases spanning the gap. This CDR3 spans 14 amino acids. The germline V gene has CDR1 KGHSH and CDR2 LQKENI. The CDR3 is CASSPYSMNTEAFF. DNA for the CDR3: TGTGCCAGCTCACCATATTCTATGAACACTGAAGCTTTCTTT. The whole variable domain, filled in from reference TRBV18 and TRBJ1-1, reads NAGVMQNPRHLVRRRGQEARLRCSPMKGHSHVYWYRQLPEEGLKFMVYLQKENIIDESGMPKERFSAEFPKEGPSILRIQQVVRGDSAAYFCASSPYSMNTEAFFGQGTRLTVV.